One sample yielded the 19 T cell receptor beta chains listed below, sequenced in a study of shared clonotypes between healthy human individuals. The protocol was immunoSEQ multiplex PCR, while the TCRdb copy is restricted to in-frame clones and leaves out a portion. The sample records approximately 640,000 clones, about 90% being singletons. Sample: memory CD8+ T cells from PBMCs. Subset meaning: CD45RO+ cells pooled with CCR7-negative TemRA cells. All receptors derive from a man between 18 and 29 years old in good health. Some clones in this sample may be carry-over from other donors' samples.

This clone appeared a single time. The chain joins TRBV2 to TRBJ2-7; tentative D call: TRBD1 (5 bases). CDR1 is SNHLY and CDR2 is FYNNEI in the germline V gene. V gave up 6 bases and J gave up 2 bases, with 11 bases separating them. The CDR3 is 13 amino acids. Here the CDR3 DNA reads TGTGCCAGCAGCCCGACAGCGACCTACGAGCAGTACTTC. Its translation is CASSPTATYEQYF.

A note on this clone: Being one base from a much bigger clone, this may be a read error. The chain links TRBV7-9 to TRBJ2-1; D unresolved. The CDR3 covers 17 residues. Trimming pared 1 base from V and 2 bases from J, leaving 15 bases between. CDR1 is SEHNR and CDR2 is FQNEAQ in the germline V gene (reference sequence). CDR3 loop: CASSLVSYGSPYNEQFF. CDR3 nucleotides: TGTGCCAGCAGCTTAGTTTCGTACGGCAGCCCCTACAATGAGCAGTTCTTC.

The chain joins TRBV4-3 to TRBJ2-3, with D maybe TRBD2 (5 bases). Germline CDR1 is LGHNA and CDR2 is YSLEER. The V gene lost 0 bases and the J gene lost 0 bases, with 16 bases spanning the gap. CDR3 length: 18 residues. CDR3 nucleotide sequence: TGCGCCAGCAGCCAAGATCCCGGAGGCGCTAGTAGCACAGATACGCAGTATTTT. Translating it yields CASSQDPGGASSTDTQYF.

This chain uses TRBV2 with TRBJ2-3, with D possibly TRBD2 on 5 matching bases. Germline lookup yields CDR1 SNHLY and CDR2 FYNNEI. This CDR3 region has 15 residues. Trimming removed 6 bases at V and 8 bases at J, with 21 bases between. The CDR3 DNA is TGTGCCAGCAGACAACTAGACACCCTGGCGGGTACGCAGTATTTT. Translated: CASRQLDTLAGTQYF. Combining the CDR3 with reference TRBV2 and TRBJ2-3 gives the whole variable domain EPEVTQTPSHQVTQMGQEVILRCVPISNHLYFYWYRQILGQKVEFLVSFYNNEISEKSEIFDDQFSVERPDGSNFTLKIRSTKLEDSAMYFCASRQLDTLAGTQYFGPGTRLTVL.

The chain employs TRBV9 and TRBJ2-5; 11 bases are a match to TRBD2. The CDR3 loop spans 19 amino acids. Trimming took 1 base from V and 0 from J; bases not matched to a gene: 11. The germline V gene encodes CDR1 SGDLS and CDR2 YYNGEE. Here the CDR3 DNA reads TGTGCCAGCAGCGTATTAGGATTAGCGGGAGGGCCACACCAAGAGACCCAGTACTTC. Amino acid sequence: CASSVLGLAGGPHQETQYF.

V usage is TRBV7-9 and J usage is TRBJ2-7; D may match TRBD1 or TRBD2 (5 bases each). The V end lost 1 base, the J end lost 6 bases, and 10 bases lay between the germline ends. This CDR3 contains 13 residues. Germline V gene sequence: CDR1 SEHNR, CDR2 FQNEAQ (reference sequence). The CDR3 loop reads CASSLGSGTEQYF. The CDR3 DNA follows: TGTGCCAGCAGCTTAGGTTCGGGGACCGAGCAGTACTTC.

This clone appeared once. This rearrangement joins TRBV15 to TRBJ2-7, with TRBD1 identical over 7 bases. The CDR3 totals 16 residues. The V segment lost 0 bases and the J segment 2 bases; nucleotides outside the gene matches: 7. Per germline, CDR1 LNHNV and CDR2 YYDKDF (reference sequence). CDR3 nucleotides: TGTGCCACCAGCAGAGATGAGGGGGCTGGCGCCTACGAGCAGTACTTC. Its translation: CATSRDEGAGAYEQYF.

This rearrangement joins TRBV12-5 to TRBJ2-5, with a weak D call TRBD1 (5 bases). Germline loops: CDR1 LGHNT, CDR2 FRNRAP. V gave up 5 bases and J gave up 7 bases, with 11 bases separating them. This CDR3 contains 12 residues. The CDR3 loop is CASGPPQGTQYF. The CDR3 coding sequence is TGTGCTAGTGGTCCCCCGCAGGGGACCCAGTACTTC.

J is TRBJ2-7 and V is TRBV29-1; 11 nucleotides agree with TRBD2. V shed 2 bases and J 0 bases; nucleotides not matched to a gene: 9. The CDR3 covers 17 residues. Germline CDR1 reads SQVTM; CDR2 reads ANQGSEA. The CDR3 loop reads CSVEWAGTSGLSYEQYF. The CDR3 nucleotides are TGCAGCGTTGAATGGGCCGGGACTAGCGGTCTCTCCTACGAGCAGTACTTC.

The chain links TRBV21-1 to TRBJ1-1. TRBV21-1 corresponds to a pseudogene. The CDR3 contains 18 residues. The CDR3 sequence is CASSKIPRDRLTCTEAFF. The CDR3, as DNA: TGTGCCAGCAGCAAAATTCCCCGGGACCGACTAACGTGCACTGAAGCTTTCTTT.

The chain links TRBV6-5 to TRBJ2-3; TRBD1 aligns across 9 bases. The CDR3 runs 14 residues. Germline V gene lookup returns CDR1 MNHEY and CDR2 SVGAGI. J gave up 3 bases and V 5 bases, and 3 bases lay outside the gene matches. The CDR3 loop reads CASSGTGLTDTQYF. CDR3 sequence (DNA): TGTGCCAGCAGTGGGACAGGGCTAACAGATACGCAGTATTTT.

This clone was recorded a few times. The chain combines TRBV5-4 with TRBJ1-1, with D unresolved. Per germline, CDR1 SGHNT and CDR2 YYREEE (reference sequence). V dropped 4 bases and J dropped 7 bases, with 11 bases sitting between them. The CDR3 is made up of 12 amino acids. CDR3 in DNA: TGTGCCAGCAGCAAAAGCCGGTTTGAAGCTTTCTTT. It translates to CASSKSRFEAFF.

The gene calls are TRBV15 and TRBJ2-1; 12 nucleotides match TRBD2. The CDR3 length is 16 residues. The germline V gene encodes CDR1 LNHNV and CDR2 YYDKDF (reference sequence). Trimming took 5 bases from V and 6 from J; bases not matched to a gene: 8. CDR3: CATSGGWTSGVNEQFF. CDR3 nucleotides: TGTGCCACCAGCGGCGGGTGGACTAGCGGGGTCAATGAGCAGTTCTTC.

V and J are TRBV11-3 and TRBJ2-1; no clear D. Germline-derived CDR1 and CDR2 are SGHNT and YENEEA. The CDR3 is made up of 15 amino acids. V was cut by 3 bases and J by 0 bases, with 9 bases left in between. CDR3 in amino acids: CASSFSSLSYNEQFF. The CDR3 DNA reads TGTGCCAGCAGCTTTAGCTCCCTCTCCTACAATGAGCAGTTCTTC.

The V call is TRBV4-1, the J call TRBJ2-1; 9 positions match TRBD2. The V gene's germline CDR1 is MGHRA and CDR2 YSYEKL. This CDR3 region has 15 residues. The V and J ends lost 3 bases and 6 bases, in that order; junction bases with no gene match: 6. CDR3 loop: CASSQTSGPSNEQFF. In DNA form, the CDR3 reads TGCGCCAGCAGCCAGACTAGCGGCCCCTCCAATGAGCAGTTCTTC.

To note about this clone: A read error may produce the germline difference seen at one junction end. The V call is TRBV7-9, the J call TRBJ2-1; 11 bases fit TRBD2. Germline CDR1 is SEHNR and CDR2 is FQNEAQ (reference sequence). This CDR3 region has 15 residues. The chain's CDR3 is CASNLAGGPDNEQFF. The DNA of the CDR3 is TGTGCCAGCAACTTAGCGGGAGGGCCGGACAATGAGCAGTTCTTC.

The rearrangement links TRBV5-5 to TRBJ2-1; perhaps TRBD1 as D (6 bases). V was clipped by 3 bases and J by 10 bases, with 17 bases between them. CDR1 SGHKS and CDR2 YYEKEE come from the germline V gene (reference sequence). The length of the CDR3 is 14 residues. The CDR3: CASSSQIRGREQFF. The CDR3 DNA reads TGTGCCAGCAGCTCCCAAATCAGGGGAAGGGAGCAGTTCTTC. Full variable domain (outside the CDR3, taken from reference TRBV5-5 and TRBJ2-1): DAGVTQSPTHLIKTRGQQVTLRCSPISGHKSVSWYQQVLGQGPQFIFQYYEKEERGRGNFPDRFSARQFPNYSSELNVNALLLGDSALYLCASSSQIRGREQFFGPGTRLTVL.

V usage is TRBV9 and J usage is TRBJ2-7; 8 bases fit TRBD1. V lost 0 bases to trimming and J lost 5 bases; unmatched junction nucleotides: 4. The CDR3 has 14 amino acids. Germline V gene lookup returns CDR1 SGDLS and CDR2 YYNGEE. CDR3 amino acids: CASSVAGTGNEQYF. The CDR3 DNA follows: TGTGCCAGCAGCGTAGCTGGGACAGGCAACGAGCAGTACTTC.

This clone was detected only once. The V call is TRBV5-4, the J call TRBJ1-1; the match to TRBD1 covers 7 bases. Trimming cost V 4 bases and J 7 bases; bases outside gene matches: 10. The CDR3 sequence is 14 residues long. Germline assignment: CDR1 SGHNT and CDR2 YYREEE (reference sequence). The CDR3 sequence: CASSHTGEIGEAFF. CDR3 nucleotides: TGTGCCAGCAGCCACACAGGGGAGATTGGTGAAGCTTTCTTT.